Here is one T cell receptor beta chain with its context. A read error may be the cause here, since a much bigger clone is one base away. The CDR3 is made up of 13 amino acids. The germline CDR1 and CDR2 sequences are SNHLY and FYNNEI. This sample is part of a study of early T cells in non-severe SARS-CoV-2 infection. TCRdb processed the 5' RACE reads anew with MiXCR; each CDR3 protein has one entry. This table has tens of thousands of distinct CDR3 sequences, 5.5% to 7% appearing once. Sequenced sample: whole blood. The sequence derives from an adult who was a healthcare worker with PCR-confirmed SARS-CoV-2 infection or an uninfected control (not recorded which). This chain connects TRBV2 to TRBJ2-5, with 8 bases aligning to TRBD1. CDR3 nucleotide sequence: TGTGCCAGCAGATCAGGGGGCGAAGAGGCCCAGTACTTC. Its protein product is CASRSGGEEAQYF.